A single sample gave rise to the 18 T cell receptor beta chains below, sequenced in a study of TIL therapy for anti-PD-1-resistant metastatic lung cancer (dated by TCRdb to about 2021). TCR beta CDR3 regions were amplified from genomic DNA by bias-controlled multiplex PCR with the immunoSEQ v3 hsTCRB kit. The table comes from immuneACCESS by way of TCRdb, which keeps in-frame sequences with V and J called. Part of the clones is missing from these tables; in studies checked, under half for an unresolved V gene and the rest for unknown reasons. This sample lists approximately 50,000 clones; roughly four fifths were detected once. The ten top clones hold about 2.8% of the sample. The time point tag for this specimen amounts to: pre-treatment sample, taken before nivolumab and TIL therapy. The specimen was blood, collected at baseline. The receptors come from a person between 25 and 80 years old with non-small cell lung cancer.

This chain links TRBV12-3 or TRBV12-4 with TRBJ2-3; D is uncertain. CDR3 length: 13 residues. Trimming took off 2 bases at V and 5 bases at J, with 8 bases between the two ends. CDR3 loop: CASSLRSGDTQYF. Here the CDR3 DNA reads TGTGCCAGCAGTTTAAGGTCCGGAGATACGCAGTATTTT.

The chain uses TRBV24-1 and TRBJ2-5; D possibly corresponds to TRBD2 (6 bases). Germline V gene data show CDR1 as KGHDR and CDR2 as SFDVKD. V lost 3 bases, J lost 4 bases, and 11 bases lay in between. The CDR3 extends over 14 amino acids. Written as DNA, the CDR3 is TGTGCCACCAGTGATAGGCGGGGCCTAGAGACCCAGTACTTC. It specifies CATSDRRGLETQYF.

This chain links TRBV16 with TRBJ2-7; D is undetermined. The CDR3 sequence is 12 residues long. The germline V gene has CDR1 KGHSY and CDR2 FQNENV. V was cut by 2 bases and J by 3 bases, with 5 bases left in between. This CDR3 is CASSQTNYEQYF. In DNA form, the CDR3 reads TGTGCCAGCAGCCAAACCAACTACGAGCAGTACTTC.

V gene TRBV18 combines with J gene TRBJ2-6, with 7 bases matching TRBD1. The CDR3 runs 14 residues. Trimming at V came to 3 bases and at J to 12 bases, leaving 8 bases not matched to a gene. Germline lookup yields CDR1 KGHSH and CDR2 LQKENI. CDR3 region: CASSPNRGQGVLTF. In nucleotides, the CDR3 is TGTGCCAGCTCACCGAACAGGGGCCAGGGCGTCCTGACTTTC.

CDR3 protein: CASRGAANNEKLFF. DNA for the CDR3: TGTGCCAGCAGGGGGGCAGCTAATAATGAAAAACTGTTTTTT. The chain couples TRBV5-6 to TRBJ1-4; tentatively, D is TRBD1 (6 bases). Germline loops: CDR1 SGHDT, CDR2 YYEEEE. V was pared by 5 bases and J by 4 bases, with 12 bases between. The CDR3 consists of 14 residues.

The chain has TRBV10-3 and TRBJ2-5; D is perhaps TRBD1 (6 bases). The germline V gene has CDR1 ENHRY and CDR2 SYGVKD. The CDR3 extends over 14 amino acids. Trimming shortened V by 6 bases and J by 2 bases, and 13 bases separated the two germline ends. The CDR3 bases are TGTGCCATCAGCCTCAGGGGTGGGCAAGAGACCCAGTACTTC. As protein: CAISLRGGQETQYF.

The CDR3 reads CASSEEINYEQYF. The CDR3 DNA sequence: TGTGCCAGCAGTGAAGAGATAAACTACGAGCAGTACTTC. The chain has TRBV2 and TRBJ2-7; D not resolved. This CDR3 is built from 13 residues. The V gene lost 1 base and the J gene lost 3 bases, with 7 bases spanning the gap. Germline V gene lookup returns CDR1 SNHLY and CDR2 FYNNEI.

CDR3 in amino acids: CASSQAGTNEQFF. CDR3 in DNA: TGTGCCAGCAGCCAAGCCGGGACCAATGAGCAGTTCTTC. The V gene is TRBV3-1 (or the pseudogene TRBV3-2), the J gene TRBJ2-1; either TRBD1 or TRBD2 may fit D (5 bases each). The V gene's germline CDR1 is LGHDT and CDR2 YNNKEL (reference sequence). Trimming cost V 1 base and J 6 bases, with 7 bases left between them. The CDR3 consists of 13 residues.

The J gene is TRBJ2-5, the V gene TRBV24-1, with D possibly being TRBD1 or TRBD2 (5 bases each). This CDR3 comprises 15 residues. The germline V and J ends were trimmed by 5 bases and 1 base, with 13 bases remaining between them. The V gene's germline CDR1 is KGHDR and CDR2 SFDVKD. The CDR3 protein is CATSGRGAPQETQYF. CDR3 coding DNA: TGTGCCACCAGTGGAAGGGGAGCCCCCCAAGAGACCCAGTACTTC.

V gene TRBV6-5 combines with J gene TRBJ2-7; D remains ambiguous. The V and J ends lost 3 bases and 6 bases respectively, with 15 bases between them. CDR3 length: 14 residues. Germline CDR1 and CDR2: MNHEY and SVGAGI. The CDR3: CASSYSLLLGEQYF. CDR3 bases: TGTGCCAGCAGTTATTCTTTACTTCTGGGCGAGCAGTACTTC.

V and J are TRBV28 and TRBJ1-4; D unresolved. This CDR3 is built from 13 residues. V dropped 4 bases and J dropped 8 bases, with 11 bases sitting between them. CDR1 and CDR2 (germline): MDHEN, SYDVKM. CDR3 in amino acids: CASSSPRGEKLFF. CDR3 DNA: TGTGCCAGCAGTTCCCCCCGTGGGGAAAAACTGTTTTTT.

The chain carries TRBV30 and TRBJ1-1, with unresolved D. V gave up 0 bases and J gave up 1 base, with 6 bases separating them. In germline, CDR1 is GTSNPN, CDR2 SVGIG (reference sequence). The CDR3 has 13 amino acids. CDR3 in amino acids: CAWSVSRNTEAFF. Here the CDR3 DNA reads TGTGCCTGGAGTGTATCCCGGAACACTGAAGCTTTCTTT.

The rearrangement joins TRBV6-6 to TRBJ1-3; the D gene is possibly TRBD1 (5 bases). The CDR3 is 14 amino acids. The V and J ends lost 2 bases and 3 bases respectively, with 8 bases between them. Germline assignment: CDR1 MNHNY and CDR2 SVGAGI (reference sequence). The CDR3 sequence is CASSYRGFGNTIYF. CDR3 nucleotides: TGTGCCAGCAGTTACCGGGGGTTTGGAAACACCATATATTTT.

The V gene is TRBV19, the J gene TRBJ2-1; D remains ambiguous. The CDR3 has 16 residues. Per germline, CDR1 LNHDA and CDR2 SQIVND (reference sequence). Trimming left V 5 bases short and J 0 bases short, with 14 bases between. CDR3: CASSPTYLSSYNEQFF. As DNA, the CDR3 is TGTGCCAGTAGTCCGACCTACTTGAGCTCCTACAATGAGCAGTTCTTC.

CDR3 protein: CASIIARGFSYNSPLHF. The CDR3 DNA reads as TGTGCCAGCATTATCGCGCGGGGGTTCTCCTATAATTCACCCCTCCACTTT. This sequence joins TRBV3-1 (or the pseudogene TRBV3-2) and TRBJ1-6, with D possibly being TRBD1 (5 bases). V was trimmed by 7 bases and J by 0 bases, leaving 16 bases between them. The CDR3 sequence is 17 residues long. Germline CDR1 LGHDT, CDR2 YNNKEL (reference sequence).

The gene calls are TRBV30 and TRBJ1-5; D unresolved. Germline CDR1 is GTSNPN and CDR2 is SVGIG (reference sequence). This CDR3 contains 13 residues. Trimming stripped 4 bases from V and 2 bases from J, with 9 bases between. CDR3 in amino acids: CAWNSAGNQPQHF. CDR3 sequence (DNA): TGTGCCTGGAATTCGGCCGGCAATCAGCCCCAGCATTTT.

This chain uses TRBV6-5 with TRBJ2-7, with TRBD1 matching over 7 bases. The CDR3 length is 15 residues. The germline CDR1 and CDR2 sequences are MNHEY and SVGAGI. The trim removed 4 bases at V and 5 bases at J, leaving 11 bases unmatched. This CDR3 reads CASSSPTGSVHEQYF. The CDR3 bases are TGTGCCAGCAGTTCCCCGACAGGGTCCGTTCACGAGCAGTACTTC.

The rearrangement joins TRBV5-1 to TRBJ2-1; perhaps TRBD1 as D (6 bases). Germline CDR1 reads SGHRS; CDR2 reads YFSETQ. Trimming removed 3 bases from V and 5 bases from J, with 12 bases in between. This CDR3 region has 14 residues. The CDR3 DNA follows: TGCGCCAGCAGCTACAGGGAAGGTCACAATGAGCAGTTCTTC. Residues: CASSYREGHNEQFF.